The 4 T cell receptor beta chains below were found in one sample sequenced in a study of blood T cell repertoires in COVID-19. TCRdb keeps only in-frame clones here, not all; method: immunoSEQ multiplex PCR. The sample contains hundreds of thousands of clones, around 90% of which appear only once. Sequenced sample: PBMCs or T cells enriched from blood (not recorded which). These receptors originate from a woman aged 18 to 35 with acute COVID-19.

In its sample, this clone is medium-sized. V gene TRBV7-6 combines with J gene TRBJ1-2, with D perhaps TRBD1 (6 bases). This CDR3 has 14 amino acids. Trimming cost V 0 bases and J 4 bases, with 9 bases left between them. Per the germline V gene, CDR1 is SGHVS and CDR2 is FNYEAQ. The CDR3 DNA is TGTGCCAGCAGCTTAGCACAGGGCCTCTATGGCTACACCTTC. It codes for CASSLAQGLYGYTF.

The rearrangement joins TRBV28 to TRBJ1-4; possible D gene TRBD1, 6 bases. This CDR3 has 14 residues. CDR1 and CDR2 from the germline V gene are MDHEN and SYDVKM. The V end lost 6 bases, the J end lost 8 bases, and 16 bases lay between the germline ends. In DNA form, the CDR3 reads TGTGCCAGCAGCTTGCAGGGGTTAAGAGAAAAACTGTTTTTT. Amino acids: CASSLQGLREKLFF.

The J gene is TRBJ2-1, the V gene TRBV10-2, with TRBD2 matching 7 bases. The CDR3 loop spans 14 amino acids. The V and J ends lost 4 bases and 7 bases, in that order; junction bases with no gene match: 7. Germline V gene sequence: CDR1 WSHSY, CDR2 SAAADI. The CDR3 spells CASSALGLQNEQFF. As DNA, the CDR3 is TGCGCCAGCAGTGCCCTGGGACTACAGAATGAGCAGTTCTTC.

This rearrangement joins TRBV27 to TRBJ1-2; TRBD1 matches 7 bases. Germline V gene data show CDR1 as MNHEY and CDR2 as SMNVEV (reference sequence). The CDR3 is 14 residues long. V trimming: 5 bases; J trimming: 0 bases; junction bases outside the gene matches: 3. The CDR3 DNA is TGTGCCAGCAGTCATGACAGGGCTAACTATGGCTACACCTTC. This gives the protein CASSHDRANYGYTF.